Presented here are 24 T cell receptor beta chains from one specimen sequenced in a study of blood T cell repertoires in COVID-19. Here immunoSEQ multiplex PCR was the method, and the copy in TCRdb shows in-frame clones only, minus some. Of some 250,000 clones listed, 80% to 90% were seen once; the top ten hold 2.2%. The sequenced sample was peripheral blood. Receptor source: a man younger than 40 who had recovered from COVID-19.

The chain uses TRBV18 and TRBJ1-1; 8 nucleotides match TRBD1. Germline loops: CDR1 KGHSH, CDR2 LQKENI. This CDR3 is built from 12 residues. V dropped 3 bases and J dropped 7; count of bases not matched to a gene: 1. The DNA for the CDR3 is TGTGCCAGCTCACCTGGGACAGGTGAAGCTTTCTTT. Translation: CASSPGTGEAFF.

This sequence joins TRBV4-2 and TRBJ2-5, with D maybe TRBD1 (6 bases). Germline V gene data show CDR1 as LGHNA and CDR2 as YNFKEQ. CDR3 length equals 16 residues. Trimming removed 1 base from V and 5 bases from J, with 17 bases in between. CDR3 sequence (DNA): TGTGCCAGCAGCCAAGGTCGGGTTGGGGGCGGGGAGACCCAGTACTTC. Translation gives CASSQGRVGGGETQYF.

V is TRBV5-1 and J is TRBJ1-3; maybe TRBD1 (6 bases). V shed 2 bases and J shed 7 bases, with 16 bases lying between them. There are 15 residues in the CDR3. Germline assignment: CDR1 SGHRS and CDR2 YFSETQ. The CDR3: CASSFSRSQGNTIYF. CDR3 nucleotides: TGCGCCAGCAGCTTTTCCCGATCTCAGGGGAACACCATATATTTT. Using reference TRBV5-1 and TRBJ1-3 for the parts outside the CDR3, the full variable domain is KAGVTQTPRYLIKTRGQQVTLSCSPISGHRSVSWYQQTPGQGLQFLFEYFSETQRNKGNFPGRFSGRQFSNSRSEMNVSTLELGDSALYLCASSFSRSQGNTIYFGEGSWLTVV.

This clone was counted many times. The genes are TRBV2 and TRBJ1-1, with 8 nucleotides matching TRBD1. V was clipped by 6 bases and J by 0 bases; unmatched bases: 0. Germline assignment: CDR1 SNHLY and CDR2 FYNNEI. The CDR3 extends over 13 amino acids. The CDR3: CASRGQVNTEAFF. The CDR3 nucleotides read TGTGCCAGCAGGGGACAGGTGAACACTGAAGCTTTCTTT.

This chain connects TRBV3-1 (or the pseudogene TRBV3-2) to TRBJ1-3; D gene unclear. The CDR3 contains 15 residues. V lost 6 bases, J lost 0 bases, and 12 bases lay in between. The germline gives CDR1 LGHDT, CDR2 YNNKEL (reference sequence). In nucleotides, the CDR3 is TGTGCCAGCAGAAAGTGGGCCGACTCTGGAAACACCATATATTTT. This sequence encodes CASRKWADSGNTIYF.

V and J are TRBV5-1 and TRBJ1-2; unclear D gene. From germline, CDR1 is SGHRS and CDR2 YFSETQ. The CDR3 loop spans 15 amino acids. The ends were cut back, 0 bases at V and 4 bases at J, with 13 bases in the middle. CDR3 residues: CASSLEAGTPYGYTF. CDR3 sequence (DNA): TGCGCCAGCAGCTTGGAGGCAGGCACGCCCTATGGCTACACCTTC.

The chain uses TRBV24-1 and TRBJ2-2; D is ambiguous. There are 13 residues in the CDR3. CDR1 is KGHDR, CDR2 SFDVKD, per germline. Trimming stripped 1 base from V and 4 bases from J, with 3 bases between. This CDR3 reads CATSDFITGELFF. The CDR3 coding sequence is TGTGCCACCAGTGATTTTATCACCGGGGAGCTGTTTTTT.

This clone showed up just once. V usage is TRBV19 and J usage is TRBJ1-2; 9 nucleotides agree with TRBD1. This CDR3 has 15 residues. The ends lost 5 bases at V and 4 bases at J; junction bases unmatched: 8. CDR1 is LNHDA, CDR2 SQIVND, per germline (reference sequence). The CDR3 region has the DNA TGTGCCAGTAGTCCCGGGACAGGGTCGGGCTATGGCTACACCTTC. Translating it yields CASSPGTGSGYGYTF.

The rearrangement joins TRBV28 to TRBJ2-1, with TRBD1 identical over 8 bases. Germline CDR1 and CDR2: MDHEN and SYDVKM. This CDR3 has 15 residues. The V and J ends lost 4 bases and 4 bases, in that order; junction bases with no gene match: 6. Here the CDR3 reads CASSYQGAPYNEQFF. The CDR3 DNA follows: TGTGCCAGCAGTTATCAGGGGGCGCCTTACAATGAGCAGTTCTTC.

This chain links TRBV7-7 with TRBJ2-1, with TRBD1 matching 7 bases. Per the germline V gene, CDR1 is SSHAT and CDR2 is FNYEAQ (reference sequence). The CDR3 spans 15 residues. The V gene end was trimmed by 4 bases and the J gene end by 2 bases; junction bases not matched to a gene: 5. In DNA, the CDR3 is TGTGCCAGCAGCTCTTCCGGGACAGCCTACAATGAGCAGTTCTTC. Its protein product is CASSSSGTAYNEQFF.

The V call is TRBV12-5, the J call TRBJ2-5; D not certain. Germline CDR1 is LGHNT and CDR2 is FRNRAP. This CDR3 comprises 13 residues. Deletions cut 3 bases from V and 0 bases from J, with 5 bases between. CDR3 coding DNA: TGTGCTAGTGGTTTCGGTAACCAAGAGACCCAGTACTTC. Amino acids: CASGFGNQETQYF.

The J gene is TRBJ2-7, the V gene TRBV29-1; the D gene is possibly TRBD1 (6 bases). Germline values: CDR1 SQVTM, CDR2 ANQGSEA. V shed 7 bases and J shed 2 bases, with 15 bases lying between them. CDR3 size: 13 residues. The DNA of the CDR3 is TGCAGCGCCAAGGATAGGACAGCCTACGAGCAGTACTTC. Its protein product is CSAKDRTAYEQYF.

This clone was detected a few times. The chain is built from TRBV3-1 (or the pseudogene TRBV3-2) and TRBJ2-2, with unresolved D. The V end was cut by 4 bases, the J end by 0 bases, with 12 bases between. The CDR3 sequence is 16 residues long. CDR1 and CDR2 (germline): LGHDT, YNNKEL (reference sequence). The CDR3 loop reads CASSRNELANTGELFF. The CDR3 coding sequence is TGTGCCAGCAGCCGTAATGAACTTGCGAACACCGGGGAGCTGTTTTTT.

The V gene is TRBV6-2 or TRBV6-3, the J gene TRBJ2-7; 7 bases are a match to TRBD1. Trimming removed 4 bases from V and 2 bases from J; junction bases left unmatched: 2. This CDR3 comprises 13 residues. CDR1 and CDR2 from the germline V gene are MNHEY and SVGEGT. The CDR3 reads CASSLGTAYEQYF. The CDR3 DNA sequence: TGTGCCAGCAGTTTAGGGACAGCCTACGAGCAGTACTTC.

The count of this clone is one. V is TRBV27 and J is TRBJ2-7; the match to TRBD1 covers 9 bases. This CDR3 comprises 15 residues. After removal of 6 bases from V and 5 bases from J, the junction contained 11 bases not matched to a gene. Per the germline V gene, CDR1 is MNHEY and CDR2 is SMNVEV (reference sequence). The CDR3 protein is CASSKSGQGSHEQYF. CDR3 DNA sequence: TGTGCCAGCAGCAAATCGGGACAGGGATCCCACGAGCAGTACTTC.

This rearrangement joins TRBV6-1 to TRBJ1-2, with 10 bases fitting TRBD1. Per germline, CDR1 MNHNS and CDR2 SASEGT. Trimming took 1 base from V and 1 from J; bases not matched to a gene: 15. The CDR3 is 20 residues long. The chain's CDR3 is CASSEDPWDRGKRVNYGYTF. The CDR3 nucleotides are TGTGCCAGCAGTGAAGACCCCTGGGACAGGGGTAAAAGGGTTAACTATGGCTACACCTTC.

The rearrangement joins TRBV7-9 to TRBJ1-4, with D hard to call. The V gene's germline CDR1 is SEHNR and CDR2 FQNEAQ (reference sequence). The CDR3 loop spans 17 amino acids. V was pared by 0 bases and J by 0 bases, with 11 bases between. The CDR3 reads CASSLALKRATNEKLFF. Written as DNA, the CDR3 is TGTGCCAGCAGCTTAGCTCTTAAGAGGGCAACTAATGAAAAACTGTTTTTT.

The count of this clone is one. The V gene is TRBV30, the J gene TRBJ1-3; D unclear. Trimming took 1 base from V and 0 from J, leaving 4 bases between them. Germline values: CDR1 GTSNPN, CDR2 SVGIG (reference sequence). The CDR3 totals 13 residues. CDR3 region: CAWSAGSGNTIYF. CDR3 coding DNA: TGTGCCTGGAGTGCAGGCTCTGGAAACACCATATATTTT.

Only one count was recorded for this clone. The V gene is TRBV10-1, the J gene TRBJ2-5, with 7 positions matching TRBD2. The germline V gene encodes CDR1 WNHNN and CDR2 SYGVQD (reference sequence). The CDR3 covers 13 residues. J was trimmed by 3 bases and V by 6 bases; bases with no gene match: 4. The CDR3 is CASSQRGEETQYF. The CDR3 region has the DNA TGCGCCAGCAGCCAGCGGGGAGAAGAGACCCAGTACTTC.

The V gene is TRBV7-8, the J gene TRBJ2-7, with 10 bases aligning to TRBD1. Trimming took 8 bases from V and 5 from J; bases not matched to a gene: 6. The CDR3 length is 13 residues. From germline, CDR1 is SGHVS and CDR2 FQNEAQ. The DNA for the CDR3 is TGTGCCAGCTCCGGGACAGGGGTCGACGAGCAGTACTTC. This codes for CASSGTGVDEQYF. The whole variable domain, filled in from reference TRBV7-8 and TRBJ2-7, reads GAGVSQSPRYKVAKRGQDVALRCDPISGHVSLFWYQQALGQGPEFLTYFQNEAQLDKSGLPSDRFFAERPEGSVSTLKIQRTQQEDSAVYLCASSGTGVDEQYFGPGTRLTVT.

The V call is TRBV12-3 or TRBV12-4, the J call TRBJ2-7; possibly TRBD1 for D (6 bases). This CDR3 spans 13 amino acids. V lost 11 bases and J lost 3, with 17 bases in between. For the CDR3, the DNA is TGTGCCTCACTTGAGGGGGTTGGCTACGAGCAGTACTTC. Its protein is CASLEGVGYEQYF.

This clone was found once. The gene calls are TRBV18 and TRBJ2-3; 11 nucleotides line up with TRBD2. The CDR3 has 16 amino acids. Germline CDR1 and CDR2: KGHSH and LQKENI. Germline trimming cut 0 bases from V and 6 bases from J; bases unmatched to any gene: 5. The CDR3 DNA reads TGTGCCAGCTCACCACCCCTAGCGGGGGGTTGGGATACGCAGTATTTT. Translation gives CASSPPLAGGWDTQYF.

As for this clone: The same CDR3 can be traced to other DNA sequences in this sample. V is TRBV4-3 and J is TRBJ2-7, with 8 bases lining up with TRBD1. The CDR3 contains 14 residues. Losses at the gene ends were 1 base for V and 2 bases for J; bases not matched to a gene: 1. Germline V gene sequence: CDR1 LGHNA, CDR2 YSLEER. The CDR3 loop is CASSQGTGPYEQYF. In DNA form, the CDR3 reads TGCGCCAGCAGCCAAGGGACAGGGCCCTACGAGCAGTACTTC.

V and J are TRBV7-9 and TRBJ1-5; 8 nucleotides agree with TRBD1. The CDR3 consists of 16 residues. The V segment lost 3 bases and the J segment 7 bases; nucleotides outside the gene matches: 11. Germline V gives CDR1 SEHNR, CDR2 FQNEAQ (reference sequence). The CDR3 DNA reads TGTGCCAGCAGCTTCACAATAACAGGGGGAGGACAGCCCCAGCATTTT. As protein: CASSFTITGGGQPQHF.